This entry features one TCR beta chain sequence. This clonotype has only a few counts. The clone's antigen remains unknown. Per-nucleotide qualities are absent, and no much larger clonotype sits a single base away. The sample originates from a study of CD8 T cells in ankylosing spondylitis (dated by TCRdb to 2016 to 2017). As for the study more broadly: The study profiled T cell receptor beta repertoires in healthy donors and ankylosing spondylitis patients to find disease-linked TCR variants. The whole study cohort included some 100 healthy donors and 25 ankylosing spondylitis patients. Peripheral blood samples were taken, and synovial fluid was additionally collected from ankylosing spondylitis patients. General study outcomes and caveats: Significant enrichment of the disease-linked clones was reported in matched synovial fluid samples from ankylosing spondylitis patients. Some motif variants were previously reported in synovial fluid and blood of reactive arthritis patients, suggesting common disease-initiation mechanisms. A CD8+ phenotype was shown by the disease-linked clones, which were found at relatively low frequencies in peripheral blood. A TCR beta motif made up of under ten highly homologous amino acid variants appeared to be characteristic of blood from ankylosing spondylitis patients.

The junction shows trimming of 2 bases on V and 0 bases on J, plus 13 bases between the germline ends. The cysteine opens and the phenylalanine closes a CDR3 of 16 amino acids. CDR3 DNA is the only sequence kept; it has 48 bases, read in frame from the first base. Based on the germline V gene (reference sequence), the CDR1 and CDR2 sequences are GTSNPN and SVGIG. Instrument used: Illumina HiSeq 2500. Quantitative 5'-RACE with molecular barcodes was the method used to prepare the TCR beta libraries. Regarding the original processing steps: A new computational method based on a probabilistic model of VDJ rearrangement was used to identify disease-linked TCR variants. Using fastp trimming at Q25 and MiXCR clonotype assembly, TCRdb reanalyzed the public sequencing data and kept in-frame beta chains. Identical CDR3 protein sequences are pooled into one entry, listed with their most common genes and DNA. TCRdb assigned the V and J calls; the authors' analysis was not used. The sample table contains about 540,000 distinct CDR3 sequences; only one count was recorded for about 13% of them. The top ten clonotypes cover approximately 6.3% of the sample.

Material: blood, either unsorted or a sorted T cell fraction (not recorded which). The chain links TRBV30 with TRBJ2-2; 6 matching bases give a weak D call of TRBD1. The sequence was collected from a male donor with ankylosing spondylitis. This receptor has the CDR3 CAWSQGHSTNTGELFF. Read as DNA, the sequence is TGTGCCTGGAGTCAGGGACACTCAACGAACACCGGGGAGCTGTTTTTT.